One and the same sample provided the 12 T cell receptor beta chains below, sequenced in a study of T cell repertoires in cytomegalovirus infection. The antigens of these receptors remain unknown. TCRdb reanalysed the reads using MiXCR and keeps one entry per CDR3 protein. Of 550,000 to 700,000 distinct CDR3 sequences in the sample, 35% to 50% are singletons; the top ten hold about 48%. The material sequenced was cultured PBMCs, taken from culture after CMV antigen stimulation. These receptors all come from a human donor in good health (CMV status not recorded). Some clones in this sample may be carry-over from other donors' samples.

The chain recombines TRBV4-1 with TRBJ1-4, with a possible D match to TRBD1 (5 bases). The germline V and J ends were trimmed by 4 bases and 8 bases, with 11 bases remaining between them. The CDR3 is 13 amino acids. The germline V gene encodes CDR1 MGHRA and CDR2 YSYEKL. CDR3 loop: CASSLRGPEKLFF. DNA for the CDR3: TGCGCCAGCAGCCTCCGGGGCCCGGAAAAACTGTTTTTT.

In its sample, this clonotype was seen a few times. The V and J genes are TRBV19 and TRBJ1-2; 9 bases are shared with TRBD1. The trim removed 7 bases at V and 8 bases at J, leaving 17 bases unmatched. The CDR3 extends over 16 amino acids. The germline CDR1 and CDR2 sequences are LNHDA and SQIVND (reference sequence). The CDR3 DNA reads as TGTGCCAGTATCCTGAATTCGGGACAGGGAATCTTCGGCTACACCTTC. Translated, it gives CASILNSGQGIFGYTF.

V and J are TRBV7-6 and TRBJ2-3; either TRBD1 or TRBD2 may supply D (5 bases each). This CDR3 comprises 17 residues. V lost 7 bases and J lost 1, with 21 bases in between. CDR1 and CDR2 (germline): SGHVS, FNYEAQ. CDR3 coding DNA: TGTGCCAGCACCTACCGCCAACCGGGACGGGGCACAGATACGCAGTATTTT. This encodes CASTYRQPGRGTDTQYF.

DNA of the CDR3: TGCGCCAGCAGCCAAGGGGGACTAGCAGGTTGGGATGAGCAGTTCTTC. Protein: CASSQGGLAGWDEQFF. This chain joins TRBV4-3 and TRBJ2-1; TRBD2 agrees at 9 bases. Germline CDR1 reads LGHNA; CDR2 reads YSLEER. This CDR3 has 16 residues. Germline trimming cut 1 base from V and 8 bases from J; bases unmatched to any gene: 9.

This CDR3 reads CASSHSPEGSNQPQHF. CDR3 sequence (DNA): TGCGCCAGCAGCCATAGCCCGGAGGGGAGCAATCAGCCCCAGCATTTT. This chain connects TRBV4-1 to TRBJ1-5, with a possible D match to TRBD1 (5 bases). Germline assignment: CDR1 MGHRA and CDR2 YSYEKL. V lost 3 bases, J lost 1 base, and 13 bases lay in between. This CDR3 region has 16 residues.

The rearrangement uses TRBV6-6 and TRBJ2-1, with D perhaps matching TRBD1 (5 bases). V lost 4 bases, J lost 0 bases, and 16 bases lay in between. CDR1 and CDR2 from the germline V gene are MNHNY and SVGAGI (reference sequence). The CDR3 loop spans 17 amino acids. CDR3 in amino acids: CASSLWLTQGSYNEQFF. In DNA, the CDR3 is TGTGCCAGCAGTTTATGGCTCACCCAGGGCTCCTACAATGAGCAGTTCTTC.

J is TRBJ2-1 and V is TRBV7-8; D perhaps matches TRBD1 (5 bases). The ends were cut back, 2 bases at V and 0 bases at J, with 11 bases in the middle. The CDR3 runs to 16 residues. Germline CDR1 and CDR2: SGHVS and FQNEAQ. The CDR3 DNA reads TGTGCCAGCAGCTTACAGGGATCAAGCTCCTACAATGAGCAGTTCTTC. Translation gives CASSLQGSSSYNEQFF.

The chain joins TRBV7-2 to TRBJ1-2; 8 nucleotides align to TRBD1. CDR1 SGHTA and CDR2 FQGNSA come from the germline V gene. This CDR3 has 13 amino acids. The V and J ends lost 5 bases and 5 bases, in that order; junction bases with no gene match: 4. CDR3 region: CASSADRGYGYTF. CDR3 nucleotide sequence: TGTGCCAGCAGCGCAGACAGGGGTTATGGCTACACCTTC.

This chain uses TRBV20-1 with TRBJ1-1; the match to TRBD1 covers 8 bases. Germline V gene data show CDR1 as DFQATT and CDR2 as SNEGSKA (reference sequence). CDR3 length: 16 residues. Trimming at V came to 0 bases and at J to 5 bases, leaving 11 bases not matched to a gene. For the CDR3, the DNA is TGCAGTGCTAGAGATCCGGCGGGACAGGCGTTAACTGAAGCTTTCTTT. Encoded protein: CSARDPAGQALTEAFF.

There are a few counts of this clonotype. V usage is TRBV20-1 and J usage is TRBJ2-5; D is uncertain. V was cut by 0 bases and J by 7 bases, with 12 bases left in between. In germline, CDR1 is DFQATT, CDR2 SNEGSKA (reference sequence). This CDR3 spans 13 amino acids. The CDR3 reads CSARDSLLRTQYF. CDR3 bases: TGCAGTGCTAGAGATAGCCTCTTGAGGACCCAGTACTTC.

The rearrangement uses TRBV19 and TRBJ2-3; 9 bases line up with TRBD2. The CDR3 is 16 residues long. V was pared by 6 bases and J by 4 bases, with 11 bases of the junction left unmatched. Germline loops: CDR1 LNHDA, CDR2 SQIVND (reference sequence). CDR3 residues: CASSDLWRGGADTQYF. CDR3 in DNA: TGTGCCAGTAGCGACCTATGGCGGGGGGGCGCAGATACGCAGTATTTT.

The rearrangement joins TRBV28 to TRBJ2-5; tentatively, D is TRBD1 (6 bases). V lost 6 bases and J lost 4, with 15 bases in between. CDR1 is MDHEN, CDR2 SYDVKM, per germline. The CDR3 contains 14 residues. The CDR3 bases are TGTGCCAGCAGACCCAGGGGTGCGGGAGAGACCCAGTACTTC. Translating gives CASRPRGAGETQYF.